This section outlines one T cell receptor (beta chain) sequence together with its context. Antigen unknown. The sample is drawn from a study of cytomegalovirus exposure and HLA in healthy donors. The study, taken as a whole, reports: TCR beta sequences reportedly predicted most subjects' HLA-A and HLA-B alleles accurately. What a later analysis reportedly showed was that an Asian-associated ancestry cluster had fewer N-insertions than the roughly 700-donor mean.

PCR primers comprised 60 Vbeta and 13 Jbeta primers. Assay used: immunoSEQ multiplex PCR; TCRdb lists only in-frame clones, some missing. The data show approximately 190,000 clones, 75% to 85% seen once. Material for sequencing was PBMCs. The source of this sequence is a woman in her twenties or thirties in good health and CMV-seropositive.

CDR3 nucleotides: TGTGCCAGCAGTGGAGAACTAGCGGGACCATACGAGCAGTACTTC. Translation: CASSGELAGPYEQYF. The chain carries TRBV6-1 and TRBJ2-5; 10 bases fit TRBD2. The assigned J gene may be wrong: the sequence end matches TRBJ2-7 better. The germline gives CDR1 MNHNS, CDR2 SASEGT. CDR3 length: 15 residues.